This TCR beta chain comes out of a study of blood T cell repertoires in COVID-19. Seattle-derived patients entered the study during active infection and were followed longitudinally. The CDR3 contains 8 residues. Trimming shortened V by 8 bases and J by 9 bases, and 3 bases separated the two germline ends. The germline V gene encodes CDR1 SNHLY and CDR2 FYNNEI. This table comes from immunoSEQ multiplex PCR, and its TCRdb copy is limited to in-frame clones, with some not included. This sample has over 120,000 clones, with around 75% found just once. The J gene is TRBJ2-3, the V gene TRBV2; D is uncertain. The TCR comes from a woman in her 70s with COVID-19, enrolled during active disease. Sequencing was performed on peripheral blood. The CDR3 nucleotides read TGTGCCAGCGGCACGCAGTATTTT. Protein: CASGTQYF.